This T cell receptor beta chain originates from a study of OX40 agonist ivuxolimab in advanced cancers. Overall study results and limits: Partial responders at 0.1-3.0 mg/kg showed near-lowest clonal expansion.

Note on this clone: Its antigen is unidentified.

The method was immunoSEQ multiplex PCR; TCRdb's version includes in-frame clones alone and lacks a portion of them. The data show more than 11,000 clones, about 70% seen once. CDR3 length equals 18 residues. Looked up from germline, CDR1 is SGDLS and CDR2 is YYNGEE. V shed 0 bases and J shed 2 bases, with 19 bases lying between them. The chain links TRBV9 to TRBJ2-3, with unresolved D. This clonotype was sampled from an adult with an advanced solid tumor such as melanoma, head and neck, liver or kidney cancer. The sample was CD4+ or CD8+ T cells sorted from blood, taken in a trial of the OX40 agonist ivuxolimab. CDR3 sequence reads: CASSVAQALDLNTDTQYF. The CDR3 nucleotides read TGTGCCAGCAGCGTAGCCCAAGCCCTTGACCTTAACACAGATACGCAGTATTTT.